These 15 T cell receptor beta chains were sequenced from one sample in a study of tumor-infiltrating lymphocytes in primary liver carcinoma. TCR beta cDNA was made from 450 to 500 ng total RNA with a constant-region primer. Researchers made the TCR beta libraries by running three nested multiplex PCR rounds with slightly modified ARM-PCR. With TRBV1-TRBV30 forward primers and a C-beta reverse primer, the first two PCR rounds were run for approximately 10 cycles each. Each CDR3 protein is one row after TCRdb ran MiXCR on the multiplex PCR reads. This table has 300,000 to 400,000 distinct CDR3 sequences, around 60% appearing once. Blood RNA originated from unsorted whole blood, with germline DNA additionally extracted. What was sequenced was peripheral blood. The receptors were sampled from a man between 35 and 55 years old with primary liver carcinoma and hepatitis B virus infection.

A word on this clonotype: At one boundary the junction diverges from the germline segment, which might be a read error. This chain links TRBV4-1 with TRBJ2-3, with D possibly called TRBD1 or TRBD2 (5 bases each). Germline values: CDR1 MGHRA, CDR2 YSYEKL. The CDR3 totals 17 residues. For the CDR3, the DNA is TGCGCCCGCAGCCAAGACGGGACGGGATCTAGCACAGGTACGCAGTATTTT. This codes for CARSQDGTGSSTGTQYF.

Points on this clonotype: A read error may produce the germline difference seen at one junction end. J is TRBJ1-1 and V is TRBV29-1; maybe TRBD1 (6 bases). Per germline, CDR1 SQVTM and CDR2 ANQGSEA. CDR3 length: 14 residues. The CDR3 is CSVAGYKGGTEGFF. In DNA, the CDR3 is TGCAGCGTAGCCGGCTACAAGGGGGGCACTGAAGGTTTCTTT. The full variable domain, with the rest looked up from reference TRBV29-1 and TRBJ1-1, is SAVISQKPSRDICQRGTSLTIQCQVDSQVTMMFWYRQQPGQSLTLIATANQGSEATYESGFVIDKFPISRPNLTFSTLTVSNMSPEDSSIYLCSVAGYKGGTEGFFGQGTRLTVV.

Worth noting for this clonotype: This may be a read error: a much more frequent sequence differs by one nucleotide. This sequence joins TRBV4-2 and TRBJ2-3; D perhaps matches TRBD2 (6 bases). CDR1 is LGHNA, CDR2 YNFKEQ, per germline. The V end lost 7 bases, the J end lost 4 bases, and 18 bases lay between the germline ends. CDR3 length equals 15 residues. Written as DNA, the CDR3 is TGTGCCAGCAACCATACTCTTGGGAGGTCAGATACGCAGTATTTT. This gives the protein CASNHTLGRSDTQYF.

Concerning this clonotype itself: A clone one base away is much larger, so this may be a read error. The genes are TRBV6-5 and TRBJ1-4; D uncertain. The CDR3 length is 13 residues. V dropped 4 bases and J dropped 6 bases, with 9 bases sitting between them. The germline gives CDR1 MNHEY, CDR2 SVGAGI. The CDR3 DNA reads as TGTGCCAGCAGTTGGCCAGTTTATGAAAAACTGTTTTTT. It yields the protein CASSWPVYEKLFF.

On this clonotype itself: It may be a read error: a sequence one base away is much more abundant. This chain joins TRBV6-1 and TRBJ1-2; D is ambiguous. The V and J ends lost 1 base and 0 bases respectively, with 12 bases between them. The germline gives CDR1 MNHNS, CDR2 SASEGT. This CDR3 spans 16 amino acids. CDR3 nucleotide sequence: TGTGCCAGCAGTGAAGTTTCCCGGAACACTAACTATGGCTACACCTTC. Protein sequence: CASSEVSRNTNYGYTF.

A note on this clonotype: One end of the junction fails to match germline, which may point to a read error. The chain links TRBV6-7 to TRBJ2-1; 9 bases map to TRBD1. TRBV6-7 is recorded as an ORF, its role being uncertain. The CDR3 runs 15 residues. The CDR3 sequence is CVSSHWDRAYNEQFF. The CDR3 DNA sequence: TGTGTCAGCAGTCACTGGGACAGGGCTTACAATGAGCAGTTCTTC.

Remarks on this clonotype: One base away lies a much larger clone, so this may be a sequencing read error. Here the CDR3 DNA reads TGTGCCAGCAGTTACTCAGTTTCGAGGGCAGTGACAGATACGCAGTATTTT. Translating gives CASSYSVSRAVTDTQYF. The chain is built from TRBV6-1 and TRBJ2-3; tentative D call: TRBD2 (5 bases). The CDR3 is 17 amino acids. CDR1 is MNHNS, CDR2 SASEGT, per germline. V lost 5 bases and J 3 bases, leaving 21 bases between the germline ends.

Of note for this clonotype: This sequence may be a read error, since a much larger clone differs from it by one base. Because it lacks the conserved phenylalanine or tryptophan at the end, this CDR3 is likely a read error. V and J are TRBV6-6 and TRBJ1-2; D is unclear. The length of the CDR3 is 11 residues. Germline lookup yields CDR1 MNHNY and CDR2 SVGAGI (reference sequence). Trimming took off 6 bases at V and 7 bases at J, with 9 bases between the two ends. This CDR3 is CASSPASGYTS. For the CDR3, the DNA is TGTGCCAGCAGCCCAGCGTCTGGCTACACCTCC.

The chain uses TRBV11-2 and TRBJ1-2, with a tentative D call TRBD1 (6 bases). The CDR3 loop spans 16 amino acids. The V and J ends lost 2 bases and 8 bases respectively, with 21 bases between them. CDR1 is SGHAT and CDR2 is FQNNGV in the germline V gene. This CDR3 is CASSLTGHCGVPGYTF. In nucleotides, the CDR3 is TGTGCCAGCAGCTTAACGGGACATTGCGGTGTTCCGGGCTACACCTTC.

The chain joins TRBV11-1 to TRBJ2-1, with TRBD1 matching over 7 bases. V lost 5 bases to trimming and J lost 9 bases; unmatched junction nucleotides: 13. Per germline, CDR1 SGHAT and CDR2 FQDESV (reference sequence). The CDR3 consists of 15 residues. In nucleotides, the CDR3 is TGTGCCAGCAGCGCACACAGGGGACAATTCGGTGAGCAGTTCTTC. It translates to CASSAHRGQFGEQFF.

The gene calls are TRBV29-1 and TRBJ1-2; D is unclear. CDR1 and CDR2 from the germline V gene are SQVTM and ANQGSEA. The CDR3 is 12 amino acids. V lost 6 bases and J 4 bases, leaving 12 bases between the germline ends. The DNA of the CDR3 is TGCAGCGTGGAACATGGTAGCTATGGCTACACCTTC. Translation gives CSVEHGSYGYTF.

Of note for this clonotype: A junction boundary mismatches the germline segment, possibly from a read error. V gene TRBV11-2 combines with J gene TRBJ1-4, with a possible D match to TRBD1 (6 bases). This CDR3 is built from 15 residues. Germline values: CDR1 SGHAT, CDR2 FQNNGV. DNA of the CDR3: TGTGCCAGCAGCTTAGACGGGACAACTAATGAAAAGCTGTCTTTT. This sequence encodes CASSLDGTTNEKLSF. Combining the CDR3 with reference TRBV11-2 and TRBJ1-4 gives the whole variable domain EAGVAQSPRYKIIEKRQSVAFWCNPISGHATLYWYQQILGQGPKLLIQFQNNGVVDDSQLPKDRFSAERLKGVDSTLKIQPAKLEDSAVYLCASSLDGTTNEKLSFGSGTQLSVL.

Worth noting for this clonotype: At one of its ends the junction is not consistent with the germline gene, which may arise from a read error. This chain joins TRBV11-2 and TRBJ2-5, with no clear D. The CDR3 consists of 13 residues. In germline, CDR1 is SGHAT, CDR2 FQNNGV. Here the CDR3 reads CASSFYIQETQYF. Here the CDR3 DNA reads TGTGCAAGCAGCTTTTACATCCAAGAGACCCAGTACTTC.

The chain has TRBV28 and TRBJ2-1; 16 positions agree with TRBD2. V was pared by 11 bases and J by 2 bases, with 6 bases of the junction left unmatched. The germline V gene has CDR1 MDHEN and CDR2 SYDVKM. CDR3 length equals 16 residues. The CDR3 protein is CAGGTSGREPYNEQFF. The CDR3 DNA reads TGTGCCGGGGGGACTAGCGGGAGGGAACCCTACAATGAGCAGTTCTTC.

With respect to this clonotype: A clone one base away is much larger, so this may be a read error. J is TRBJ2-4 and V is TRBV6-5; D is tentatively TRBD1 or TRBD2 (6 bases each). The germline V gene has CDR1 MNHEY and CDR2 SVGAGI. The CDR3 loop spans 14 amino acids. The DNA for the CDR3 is TGTGCCAGCAGTAGGGGGGTTGCCAAAACCATTCAGTACTTC. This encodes CASSRGVAKTIQYF.